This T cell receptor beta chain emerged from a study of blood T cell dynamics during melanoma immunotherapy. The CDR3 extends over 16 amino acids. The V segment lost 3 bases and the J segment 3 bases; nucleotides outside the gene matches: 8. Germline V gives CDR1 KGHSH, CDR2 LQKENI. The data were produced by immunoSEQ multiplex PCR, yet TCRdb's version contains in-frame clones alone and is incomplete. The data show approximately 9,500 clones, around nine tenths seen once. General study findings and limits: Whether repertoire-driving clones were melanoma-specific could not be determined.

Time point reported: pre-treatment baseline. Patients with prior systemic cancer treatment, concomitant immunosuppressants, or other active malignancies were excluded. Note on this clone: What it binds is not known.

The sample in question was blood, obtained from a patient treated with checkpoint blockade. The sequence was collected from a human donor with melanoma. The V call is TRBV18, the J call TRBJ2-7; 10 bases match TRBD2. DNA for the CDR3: TGTGCCAGCTCACCGGCCTCTCTAGCGGGAGTCTACGAGCAGTACTTC. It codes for CASSPASLAGVYEQYF. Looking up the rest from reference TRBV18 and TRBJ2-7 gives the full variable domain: NAGVMQNPRHLVRRRGQEARLRCSPMKGHSHVYWYRQLPEEGLKFMVYLQKENIIDESGMPKERFSAEFPKEGPSILRIQQVVRGDSAAYFCASSPASLAGVYEQYFGPGTRLTVT.